Each of the 23 T cell receptor beta chains below was sequenced from the same sample in a study of cytomegalovirus exposure and HLA in healthy donors. PCR employed 60 Vbeta and 13 Jbeta primers. The method was immunoSEQ multiplex PCR; TCRdb's version includes in-frame clones alone and lacks a portion of them. Counted here are approximately 110,000 clones, roughly three quarters occurring once; the ten biggest clones make up about a tenth. Sequenced sample: PBMCs. The receptors were sampled from a man aged 40-55 years in good health and CMV-seropositive.

This clone was recorded once. The V gene is TRBV14, the J gene TRBJ2-3; D is perhaps TRBD1 (5 bases). This CDR3 is 18 amino acids long. Trimming removed 1 base at V and 0 bases at J, with 17 bases between. CDR1 SGHDN and CDR2 FVKESK come from the germline V gene. The CDR3 protein is CASSQATGVIPSTDTQYF. The CDR3, as DNA: TGTGCCAGCAGCCAAGCTACAGGAGTTATTCCTAGCACAGATACGCAGTATTTT. Combining the CDR3 with reference TRBV14 and TRBJ2-3 gives the whole variable domain EAGVTQFPSHSVIEKGQTVTLRCDPISGHDNLYWYRRVMGKEIKFLLHFVKESKQDESGMPNNRFLAERTGGTYSTLKVQPAELEDSGVYFCASSQATGVIPSTDTQYFGPGTRLTVL.

This chain connects TRBV6-5 to TRBJ1-2; 8 positions match TRBD1. CDR1 is MNHEY and CDR2 is SVGAGI in the germline V gene. CDR3 length: 14 amino acids. J gave up 8 bases and V 4 bases, and 9 bases lay outside the gene matches. The CDR3 sequence is CASSSRGRALGYTF. The DNA for the CDR3 is TGTGCCAGCAGTTCCAGGGGGCGGGCATTAGGCTACACCTTC.

The J gene is TRBJ1-3, the V gene TRBV19; tentative D call: TRBD1 (6 bases). There are 13 residues in the CDR3. V was trimmed by 7 bases and J by 8 bases, leaving 15 bases between them. CDR1 is LNHDA and CDR2 is SQIVND in the germline V gene (reference sequence). DNA of the CDR3: TGTGCCAGTAACCCACAGGGCGGAGACACCATATATTTT. Translated, it gives CASNPQGGDTIYF.

The chain couples TRBV30 to TRBJ2-5, with no clear D. The CDR3 loop spans 11 amino acids. CDR1 is GTSNPN, CDR2 SVGIG, per germline (reference sequence). V was trimmed by 7 bases and J by 5 bases, leaving 11 bases between them. The DNA for the CDR3 is TGTGCCTCACGACCCGGGGAGACCCAGTACTTC. It specifies CASRPGETQYF.

The genes are TRBV30 and TRBJ2-1; 7 bases agree with TRBD2. J was trimmed by 1 base and V by 6 bases; bases with no gene match: 6. CDR3 length equals 14 residues. CDR1 is GTSNPN and CDR2 is SVGIG in the germline V gene (reference sequence). The CDR3 DNA is TGTGCCTGCCCGAGGACTAGTTCCTACAATGAGCAGTTCTTC. It yields the protein CACPRTSSYNEQFF.

The chain links TRBV30 to TRBJ1-5; no firm D call. The V end lost 1 base, the J end lost 2 bases, and 18 bases lay between the germline ends. Germline CDR1 is GTSNPN and CDR2 is SVGIG (reference sequence). The CDR3 contains 17 residues. Written as DNA, the CDR3 is TGTGCCTGGAGTGCGGGAGCTACGTTGAGCGGCAATCAGCCCCAGCATTTT. Translation: CAWSAGATLSGNQPQHF.

The genes are TRBV4-1 and TRBJ1-2; maybe TRBD1 (5 bases). This CDR3 has 12 residues. The V gene lost 3 bases and the J gene lost 8 bases, with 10 bases spanning the gap. Germline V lookup: CDR1 MGHRA, CDR2 YSYEKL. CDR3 sequence: CASSHNGGGYTF. CDR3 DNA: TGCGCCAGCAGCCACAACGGGGGGGGCTACACCTTC.

The chain is built from TRBV7-9 and TRBJ2-3; D remains unclear. Germline V CDR1 and CDR2: SEHNR, FQNEAQ (reference sequence). With 4 bases removed from V and 0 bases from J, the gap between germline ends came to 11 bases. This CDR3 is 15 amino acids long. The CDR3 protein is CASSSLYGSTDTQYF. CDR3 DNA: TGTGCCAGCAGCTCCTTATACGGTAGCACAGATACGCAGTATTTT.

The genes are TRBV6-1 and TRBJ2-6; D is undetermined. The CDR3 totals 14 residues. V was cut by 5 bases and J by 3 bases, with 8 bases left in between. Looked up from germline, CDR1 is MNHNS and CDR2 is SASEGT. CDR3: CASSPSYGANVLTF. For the CDR3, the DNA is TGTGCCAGCAGTCCCTCGTATGGGGCCAACGTCCTGACTTTC.

The chain links TRBV6-5 to TRBJ2-5; D perhaps matches TRBD2 (6 bases). Germline V lookup: CDR1 MNHEY, CDR2 SVGAGI. The V gene lost 5 bases and the J gene lost 1 base, with 14 bases spanning the gap. The length of the CDR3 is 15 residues. In nucleotides, the CDR3 is TGTGCCAGCAGTCGGAGGTCCGGGGGCCAAGAGACCCAGTACTTC. Translating it yields CASSRRSGGQETQYF.

V gene TRBV5-6 combines with J gene TRBJ1-5; possibly TRBD1 for D (5 bases). This CDR3 has 15 residues. V dropped 3 bases and J dropped 1 base, with 11 bases sitting between them. CDR1 is SGHDT, CDR2 YYEEEE, per germline. The CDR3 here is CASSSGGGSNQPQHF. The CDR3 nucleotides are TGTGCCAGCAGCTCGGGGGGAGGAAGCAATCAGCCCCAGCATTTT.

V gene TRBV18 combines with J gene TRBJ2-5; D gene unclear. This CDR3 spans 11 amino acids. The germline V gene has CDR1 KGHSH and CDR2 LQKENI. V shed 6 bases and J shed 2 bases, with 4 bases lying between them. As DNA, the CDR3 is TGTGCCAGCTCCCATCAAGAGACCCAGTACTTC. This translates into CASSHQETQYF.

The chain joins TRBV7-8 to TRBJ1-2; possible D gene TRBD1, 6 bases. The CDR3 spans 16 residues. Between the trimmed V and J ends, which lost 0 bases and 2 bases, there was a span of 13 bases. Germline CDR1 reads SGHVS; CDR2 reads FQNEAQ. CDR3 nucleotide sequence: TGTGCCAGCAGCTTAGCTGAAATCGGACAGAACTATGGCTACACCTTC. Translated: CASSLAEIGQNYGYTF.

The rearrangement links TRBV9 to TRBJ2-3; 11 bases fit TRBD2. Germline V lookup: CDR1 SGDLS, CDR2 YYNGEE. V lost 3 bases, J lost 8 bases, and 11 bases stayed unmatched. The CDR3 length is 16 residues. The chain's CDR3 is CASSDPLAGGEGTQYF. For the CDR3, the DNA is TGTGCCAGCAGCGACCCCCTAGCGGGAGGAGAGGGTACGCAGTATTTT.

The chain carries TRBV7-2 and TRBJ1-1; 9 bases line up with TRBD1. The CDR3 covers 13 residues. Trimming took 5 bases from V and 9 from J; bases not matched to a gene: 7. CDR1 is SGHTA and CDR2 is FQGNSA in the germline V gene. CDR3 nucleotide sequence: TGTGCCAGCAGCGTAATGGACAGGGGTCAAGCTTTCTTT. It yields the protein CASSVMDRGQAFF.

The gene calls are TRBV12-5 and TRBJ2-2, with D tentatively TRBD2 (6 bases). CDR1 is LGHNT, CDR2 FRNRAP, per germline. V lost 2 bases, J lost 1 base, and 11 bases lay in between. The CDR3 consists of 16 residues. For the CDR3, the DNA is TGTGCTAGTGGTTTGTTTAGCGGCATGAACACCGGGGAGCTGTTTTTT. It encodes CASGLFSGMNTGELFF.

This sequence joins TRBV5-1 and TRBJ2-7; tentatively, D is TRBD1 (6 bases). V gave up 0 bases and J gave up 5 bases, with 12 bases separating them. Germline V lookup: CDR1 SGHRS, CDR2 YFSETQ. The CDR3 loop spans 14 amino acids. Written as DNA, the CDR3 is TGCGCCAGCAGCTTGGAGGGGGTTCCCCACGAGCAGTACGTC. It yields the protein CASSLEGVPHEQYV.

In this sample, this clone turned up once. The J gene is TRBJ2-6, the V gene TRBV6-6, with 8 bases aligning to TRBD1. Germline lookup yields CDR1 MNHNY and CDR2 SVGAGI (reference sequence). V was pared by 6 bases and J by 4 bases, with 2 bases of the junction left unmatched. This CDR3 spans 14 amino acids. The CDR3: CASRGQAGANVLTF. CDR3 coding DNA: TGTGCCAGCAGGGGACAGGCCGGGGCCAACGTCCTGACTTTC.

This sequence joins TRBV19 and TRBJ2-2; 7 bases fit TRBD1. The CDR3 sequence is 14 residues long. The germline V gene has CDR1 LNHDA and CDR2 SQIVND (reference sequence). Trimming removed 4 bases from V and 4 bases from J; junction bases left unmatched: 3. The CDR3 nucleotides read TGTGCCAGTAGTAGACAGGGAGCCACCGGGGAGCTGTTTTTT. As protein: CASSRQGATGELFF.

The chain recombines TRBV6-5 with TRBJ2-1, with D maybe TRBD2 (6 bases). CDR1 MNHEY and CDR2 SVGAGI come from the germline V gene. V lost 0 bases and J lost 6, with 15 bases in between. The CDR3 covers 16 residues. Here the CDR3 DNA reads TGTGCCAGCAGTTACTCTGCGGGACCGCTCGCCAATGAGCAGTTCTTC. Its protein product is CASSYSAGPLANEQFF.

With respect to this clone: Other DNA sequences within the sample encode an identical CDR3. The chain uses TRBV29-1 and TRBJ1-2; the match to TRBD1 covers 7 bases. The junction had 7 bases not matched to a gene; V was cut back by 4 bases and J by 5 bases. Germline values: CDR1 SQVTM, CDR2 ANQGSEA. The CDR3 consists of 13 residues. CDR3: CSVGQGSVYGYTF. The CDR3, as DNA: TGCAGCGTTGGACAGGGAAGCGTATATGGCTACACCTTC.

This clone has a single count. The chain has TRBV28 and TRBJ1-1; D is perhaps TRBD1 (6 bases). This CDR3 has 17 residues. V was pared by 6 bases and J by 2 bases, with 22 bases between. Germline V CDR1 and CDR2: MDHEN, SYDVKM. CDR3 bases: TGTGCCAGCAGCCTGACCCCGGGGGCGGGGGCTAACACTGAAGCTTTCTTT. Its translation is CASSLTPGAGANTEAFF.

The chain couples TRBV29-1 to TRBJ1-2; 7 bases are shared with TRBD1. Germline V gene sequence: CDR1 SQVTM, CDR2 ANQGSEA. This CDR3 comprises 12 residues. V dropped 7 bases and J dropped 7; count of bases not matched to a gene: 9. CDR3 nucleotide sequence: TGCAGCGCATGGGAAGGGGGCGCTGGCTACACCTTC. Protein product: CSAWEGGAGYTF.